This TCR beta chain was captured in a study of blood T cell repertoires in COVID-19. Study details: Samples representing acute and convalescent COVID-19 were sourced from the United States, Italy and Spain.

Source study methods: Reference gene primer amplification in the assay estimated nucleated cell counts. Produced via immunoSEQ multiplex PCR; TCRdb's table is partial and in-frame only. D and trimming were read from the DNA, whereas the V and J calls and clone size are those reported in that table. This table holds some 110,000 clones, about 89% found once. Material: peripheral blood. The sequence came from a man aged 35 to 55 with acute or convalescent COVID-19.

DNA of the CDR3: TGTGCCAGCAGCTTTCTCAGGGGGGCGAATACAATGAACACTGAAGCTTTCTTT. Translating gives CASSFLRGANTMNTEAFF. The rearrangement links TRBV5-5 to TRBJ1-1, with 7 bases identical to TRBD1. V was pared by 2 bases and J by 0 bases, with 13 bases of the junction left unmatched. The V gene's germline CDR1 is SGHKS and CDR2 YYEKEE (reference sequence). This CDR3 has 18 amino acids.